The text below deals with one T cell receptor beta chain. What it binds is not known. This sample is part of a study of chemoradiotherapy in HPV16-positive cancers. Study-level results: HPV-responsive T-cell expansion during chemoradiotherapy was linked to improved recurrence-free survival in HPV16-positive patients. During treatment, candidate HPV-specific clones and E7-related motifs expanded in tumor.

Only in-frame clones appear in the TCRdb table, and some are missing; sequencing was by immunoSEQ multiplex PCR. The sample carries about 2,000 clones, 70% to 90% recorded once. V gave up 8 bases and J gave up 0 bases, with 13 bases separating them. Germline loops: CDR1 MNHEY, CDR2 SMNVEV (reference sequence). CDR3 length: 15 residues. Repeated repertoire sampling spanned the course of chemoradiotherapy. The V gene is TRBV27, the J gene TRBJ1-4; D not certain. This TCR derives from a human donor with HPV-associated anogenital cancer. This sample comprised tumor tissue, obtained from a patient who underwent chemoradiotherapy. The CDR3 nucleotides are TGTGCCAGCCGAACCACCACTACAACTAATGAAAAACTGTTTTTT. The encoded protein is CASRTTTTTNEKLFF.